The 7 T cell receptor beta chains reported below all come from one sample, sequenced in a study of cytomegalovirus exposure and HLA in healthy donors. The primer mix had 60 Vbeta and 13 Jbeta primers. Sequencing used immunoSEQ multiplex PCR; TCRdb keeps in-frame clones, though not all of them. There are around 280,000 clones in the sample; about 90% occur only once, and around 2.1% lies in the top ten. Sequencing was carried out using PBMCs. These receptors originate from a woman under 30 in good health and CMV-seronegative.

The V gene is TRBV27, the J gene TRBJ1-1; perhaps TRBD1 as D (6 bases). V was trimmed by 1 base and J by 1 base, leaving 10 bases between them. CDR1 MNHEY and CDR2 SMNVEV come from the germline V gene (reference sequence). The CDR3 runs to 15 residues. The CDR3 reads CASSLWGQANTEAFF. Written as DNA, the CDR3 is TGTGCCAGCAGTTTATGGGGGCAAGCGAACACTGAAGCTTTCTTT.

As for this clone: An end of the junction does not agree with germline; a read error may underlie this. The chain has TRBV30 and TRBJ1-5; possible D gene TRBD1, 6 bases. Per germline, CDR1 GTSNPN and CDR2 SVGIG (reference sequence). There are 14 residues in the CDR3. The CDR3 bases are TGTGCCCGGAGTCAGGGGTATAGCAATCAGCCCCAGCATTTT. Translated: CARSQGYSNQPQHF.

The CDR3 protein is CATSRDAGYEQYF. CDR3 bases: TGTGCCACCAGCAGAGATGCGGGATACGAGCAGTACTTC. The chain recombines TRBV15 with TRBJ2-7, with D possibly being TRBD2 (6 bases). Germline V gives CDR1 LNHNV, CDR2 YYDKDF (reference sequence). This CDR3 has 13 amino acids. Trimming removed 0 bases from V and 4 bases from J, with 7 bases in between.

DNA for the CDR3: TGCGCCAGCAGCTTTGGACTAGTCACAGATACGCAGTATTTT. It specifies CASSFGLVTDTQYF. J is TRBJ2-3 and V is TRBV5-1, with 7 nucleotides matching TRBD2. V gave up 2 bases and J gave up 2 bases; unmatched junction bases: 2. Germline CDR1 and CDR2: SGHRS and YFSETQ. The CDR3 contains 14 residues.

The CDR3 nucleotides are TGCGCCAGCAGTGAGTCCTCTAGCGGGGTTCACAATGAGCAGTTCTTC. Protein product: CASSESSSGVHNEQFF. V usage is TRBV10-1 and J usage is TRBJ2-1, with 9 bases lining up with TRBD2. Unmatched junction bases numbered 5, after V lost 0 bases and J lost 5 bases. The germline V gene encodes CDR1 WNHNN and CDR2 SYGVQD (reference sequence). This CDR3 has 16 residues.

The chain joins TRBV6-5 to TRBJ1-1; 7 bases agree with TRBD1. CDR1 and CDR2 (germline): MNHEY, SVGAGI. Losses at the gene ends were 10 bases for V and 0 bases for J; bases not matched to a gene: 11. The length of the CDR3 is 15 residues. The CDR3 spells CATTRQGKMNTEAFF. The CDR3 bases are TGTGCCACAACCCGACAGGGAAAAATGAACACTGAAGCTTTCTTT.

The V call is TRBV7-7, the J call TRBJ1-6; D not resolved. Trimming took off 1 base at V and 8 bases at J, with 6 bases between the two ends. CDR3 length equals 13 residues. Germline V lookup: CDR1 SSHAT, CDR2 FNYEAQ (reference sequence). DNA for the CDR3: TGTGCCAGCAGCTTAGAGTCGGATTCACCCCTCCACTTT. It is translated as CASSLESDSPLHF.